Reported below is one T cell receptor (beta chain). Cohorts were assigned according to the clinical history that participants reported. Trimming removed 2 bases from V and 3 bases from J, with 13 bases in between. CDR1 is ENHRY and CDR2 is SYGVKD in the germline V gene. The CDR3 length is 16 residues. Assay: immunoSEQ multiplex PCR; the TCRdb copy retains only in-frame clones and omits some. The sample gives 280,000 or so clones, less than 85% of which show up once; roughly 2.6% is in the top ten. The data originate from a study of blood T cell repertoires in COVID-19. This TCR was recovered from a woman aged 45-59 years who had recovered from COVID-19. This sequence joins TRBV10-3 and TRBJ1-4; D is perhaps TRBD1 (6 bases). Material for sequencing was PBMCs or T cells enriched from blood (not recorded which). CDR3: CAISERGGESNEKLFF. CDR3 DNA: TGTGCCATCAGTGAGCGAGGGGGGGAATCTAATGAAAAACTGTTTTTT.